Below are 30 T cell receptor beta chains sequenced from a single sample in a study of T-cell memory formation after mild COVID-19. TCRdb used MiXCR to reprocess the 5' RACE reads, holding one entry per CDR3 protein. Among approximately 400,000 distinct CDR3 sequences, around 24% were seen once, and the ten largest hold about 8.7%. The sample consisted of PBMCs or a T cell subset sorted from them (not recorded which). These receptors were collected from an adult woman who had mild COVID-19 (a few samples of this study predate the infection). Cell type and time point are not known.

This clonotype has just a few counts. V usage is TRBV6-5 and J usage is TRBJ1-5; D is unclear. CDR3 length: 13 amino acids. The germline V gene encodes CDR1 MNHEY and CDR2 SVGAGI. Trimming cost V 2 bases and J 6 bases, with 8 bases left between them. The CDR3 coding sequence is TGTGCCAGCAGTTACGGGCTGGCTCAGCCCCAGCATTTT. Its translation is CASSYGLAQPQHF.

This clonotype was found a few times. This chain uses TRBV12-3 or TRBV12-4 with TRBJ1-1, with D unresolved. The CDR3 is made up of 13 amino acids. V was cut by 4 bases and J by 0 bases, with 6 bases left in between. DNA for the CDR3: TGTGCCAGCAGTTGGGATTTGAACACTGAAGCTTTCTTT. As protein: CASSWDLNTEAFF.

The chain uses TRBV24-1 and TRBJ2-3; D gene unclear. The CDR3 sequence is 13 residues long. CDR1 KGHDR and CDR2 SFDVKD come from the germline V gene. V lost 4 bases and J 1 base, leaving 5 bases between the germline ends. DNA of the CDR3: TGTGCCACCAGTGACCCAGGCACAGATACGCAGTATTTT. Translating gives CATSDPGTDTQYF.

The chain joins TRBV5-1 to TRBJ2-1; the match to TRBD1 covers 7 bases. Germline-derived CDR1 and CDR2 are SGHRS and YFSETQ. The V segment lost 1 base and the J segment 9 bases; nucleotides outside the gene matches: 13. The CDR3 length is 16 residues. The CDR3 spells CASSLRADNRGIEQFF. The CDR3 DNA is TGCGCCAGCAGCTTGCGGGCGGATAACAGGGGAATTGAGCAGTTCTTC.

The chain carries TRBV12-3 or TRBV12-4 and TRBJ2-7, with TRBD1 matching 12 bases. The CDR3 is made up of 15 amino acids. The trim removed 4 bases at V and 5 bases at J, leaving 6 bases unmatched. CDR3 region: CASSSPGTGGHEQYF. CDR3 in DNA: TGTGCCAGCAGTTCCCCCGGGACAGGGGGCCACGAGCAGTACTTC.

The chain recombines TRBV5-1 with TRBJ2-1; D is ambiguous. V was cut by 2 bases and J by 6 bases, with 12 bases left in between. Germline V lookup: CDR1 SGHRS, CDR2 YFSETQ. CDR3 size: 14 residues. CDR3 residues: CASSFEPAANEQFF. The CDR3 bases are TGCGCCAGCAGCTTCGAGCCTGCTGCCAATGAGCAGTTCTTC.

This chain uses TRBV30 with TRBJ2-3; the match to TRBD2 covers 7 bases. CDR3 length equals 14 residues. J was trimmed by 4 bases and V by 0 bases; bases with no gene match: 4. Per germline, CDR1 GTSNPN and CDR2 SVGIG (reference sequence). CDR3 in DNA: TGTGCCTGGAGTGTCGGGAGGTTCGCAGATACGCAGTATTTT. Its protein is CAWSVGRFADTQYF.

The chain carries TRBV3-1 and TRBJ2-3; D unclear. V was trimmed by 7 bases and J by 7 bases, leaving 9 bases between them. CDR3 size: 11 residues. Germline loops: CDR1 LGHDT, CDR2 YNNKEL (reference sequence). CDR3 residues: CASIWSYTQYF. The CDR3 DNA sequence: TGTGCCAGCATCTGGTCGTATACGCAGTATTTT.

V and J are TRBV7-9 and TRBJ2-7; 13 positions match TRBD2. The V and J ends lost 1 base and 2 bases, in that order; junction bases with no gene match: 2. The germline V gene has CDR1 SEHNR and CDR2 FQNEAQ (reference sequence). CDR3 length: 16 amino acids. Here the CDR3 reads CASSLVLAGGPYEQYF. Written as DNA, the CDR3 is TGTGCCAGCAGCTTAGTACTAGCGGGAGGGCCCTACGAGCAGTACTTC.

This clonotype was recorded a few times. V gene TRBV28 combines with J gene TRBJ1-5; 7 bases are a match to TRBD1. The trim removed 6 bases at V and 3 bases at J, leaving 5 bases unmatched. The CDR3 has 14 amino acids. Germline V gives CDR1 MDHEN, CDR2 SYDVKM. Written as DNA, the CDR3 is TGTGCCAGCAGACCACAGGGGAACAATCAGCCCCAGCATTTT. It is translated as CASRPQGNNQPQHF. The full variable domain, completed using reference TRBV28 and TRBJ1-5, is DVKVTQSSRYLVKRTGEKVFLECVQDMDHENMFWYRQDPGLGLRLIYFSYDVKMKEKGDIPEGYSVSREKKERFSLILESASTNQTSMYLCASRPQGNNQPQHFGDGTRLSIL.

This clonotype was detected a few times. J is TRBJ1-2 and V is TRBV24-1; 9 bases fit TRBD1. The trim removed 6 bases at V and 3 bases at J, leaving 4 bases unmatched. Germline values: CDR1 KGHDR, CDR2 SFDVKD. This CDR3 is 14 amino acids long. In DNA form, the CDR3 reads TGTGCCACCAGTAACAGGGGGCTGCACTATGGCTACACCTTC. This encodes CATSNRGLHYGYTF.

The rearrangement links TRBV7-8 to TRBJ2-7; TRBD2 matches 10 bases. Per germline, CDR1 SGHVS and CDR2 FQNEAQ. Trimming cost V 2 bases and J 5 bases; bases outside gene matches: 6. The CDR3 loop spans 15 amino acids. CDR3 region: CASSLIAGGTHEQYF. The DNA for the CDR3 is TGTGCCAGCAGCTTAATAGCGGGGGGAACCCACGAGCAGTACTTC.

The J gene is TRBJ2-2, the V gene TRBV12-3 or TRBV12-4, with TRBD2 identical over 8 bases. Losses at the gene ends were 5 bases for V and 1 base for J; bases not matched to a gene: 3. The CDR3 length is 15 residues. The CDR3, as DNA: TGTGCCAGCAGTAGCGGGGGCGGGAACACCGGGGAGCTGTTTTTT. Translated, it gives CASSSGGGNTGELFF.

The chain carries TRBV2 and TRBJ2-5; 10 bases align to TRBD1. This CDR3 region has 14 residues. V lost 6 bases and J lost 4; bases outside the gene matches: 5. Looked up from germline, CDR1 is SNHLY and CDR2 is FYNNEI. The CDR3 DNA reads TGTGCCAGCAGCGCCTGGACAGGGGGAGAGACCCAGTACTTC. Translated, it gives CASSAWTGGETQYF.

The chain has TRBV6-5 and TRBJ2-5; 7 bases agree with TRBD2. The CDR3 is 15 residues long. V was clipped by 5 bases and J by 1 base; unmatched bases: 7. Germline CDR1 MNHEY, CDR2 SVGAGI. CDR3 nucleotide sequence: TGTGCCAGCAGTCAAGGCGGGGGTCCCCAAGAGACCCAGTACTTC. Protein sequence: CASSQGGGPQETQYF.

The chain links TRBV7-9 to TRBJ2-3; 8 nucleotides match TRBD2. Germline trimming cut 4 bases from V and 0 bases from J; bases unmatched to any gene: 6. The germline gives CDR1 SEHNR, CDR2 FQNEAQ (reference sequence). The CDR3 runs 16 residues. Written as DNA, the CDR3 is TGTGCCAGCAGCTCAACTAGCGGAACTAGCACAGATACGCAGTATTTT. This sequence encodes CASSSTSGTSTDTQYF.

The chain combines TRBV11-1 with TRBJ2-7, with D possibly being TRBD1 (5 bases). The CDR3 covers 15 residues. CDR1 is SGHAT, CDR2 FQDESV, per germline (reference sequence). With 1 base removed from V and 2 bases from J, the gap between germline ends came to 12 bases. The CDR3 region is CASSLVPGSAYEQYF. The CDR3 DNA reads TGTGCCAGCAGCTTAGTGCCAGGGTCAGCCTACGAGCAGTACTTC.

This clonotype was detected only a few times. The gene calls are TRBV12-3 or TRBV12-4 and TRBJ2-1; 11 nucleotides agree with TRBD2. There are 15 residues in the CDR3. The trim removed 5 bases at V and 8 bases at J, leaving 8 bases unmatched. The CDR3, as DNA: TGTGCCAGCAGTGTCGGGCTAGCGGGGGGCTATGAGCAGTTCTTC. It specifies CASSVGLAGGYEQFF.

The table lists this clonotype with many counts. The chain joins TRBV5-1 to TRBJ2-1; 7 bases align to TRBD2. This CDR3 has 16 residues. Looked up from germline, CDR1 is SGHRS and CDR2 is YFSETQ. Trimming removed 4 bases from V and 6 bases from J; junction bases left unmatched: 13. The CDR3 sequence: CASSQYVGGSGNEQFF. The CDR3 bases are TGCGCCAGCAGCCAATACGTTGGCGGGAGTGGCAATGAGCAGTTCTTC.

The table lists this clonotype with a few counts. The CDR3 sequence: CASSVGVSNQPQHF. CDR3 sequence (DNA): TGTGCCAGCAGCGTAGGCGTTAGCAATCAGCCCCAGCATTTT. The V and J genes are TRBV9 and TRBJ1-5; no definite D call. CDR3 length: 14 residues. V was pared by 0 bases and J by 0 bases, with 4 bases between. The germline gives CDR1 SGDLS, CDR2 YYNGEE.

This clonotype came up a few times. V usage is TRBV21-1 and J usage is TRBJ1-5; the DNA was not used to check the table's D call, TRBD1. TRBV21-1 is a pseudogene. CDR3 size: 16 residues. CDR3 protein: CASSNPTPGNNQPQHF. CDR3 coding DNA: TGTGCCAGCAGCAACCCCACGCCAGGGAACAATCAGCCCCAGCATTTT.

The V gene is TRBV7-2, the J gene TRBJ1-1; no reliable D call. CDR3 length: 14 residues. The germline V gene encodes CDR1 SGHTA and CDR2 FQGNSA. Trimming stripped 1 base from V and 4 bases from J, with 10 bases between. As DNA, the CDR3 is TGTGCCAGCAGCTTAGGGTCTTCCAGCACTGAAGCTTTCTTT. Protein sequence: CASSLGSSSTEAFF.

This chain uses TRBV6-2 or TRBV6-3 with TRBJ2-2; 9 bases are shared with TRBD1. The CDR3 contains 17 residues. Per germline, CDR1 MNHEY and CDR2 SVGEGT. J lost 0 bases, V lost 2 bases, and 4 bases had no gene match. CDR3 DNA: TGTGCCAGCAGTTACCGCACAGGGGGCGCGAACACCGGGGAGCTGTTTTTT. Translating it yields CASSYRTGGANTGELFF.

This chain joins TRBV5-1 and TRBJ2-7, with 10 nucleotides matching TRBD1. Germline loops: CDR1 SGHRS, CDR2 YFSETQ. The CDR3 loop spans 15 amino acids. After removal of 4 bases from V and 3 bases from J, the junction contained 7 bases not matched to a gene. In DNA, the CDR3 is TGCGCCAGCAGCCCGTGGACAGGGGGGAACTACGAGCAGTACTTC. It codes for CASSPWTGGNYEQYF.

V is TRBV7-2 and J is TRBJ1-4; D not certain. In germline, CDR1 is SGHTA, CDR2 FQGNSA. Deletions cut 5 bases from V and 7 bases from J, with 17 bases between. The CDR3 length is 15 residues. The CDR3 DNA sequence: TGTGCCAGCAGCGAAGGGCCCTGGCTCGGTGAAAAACTGTTTTTT. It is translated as CASSEGPWLGEKLFF. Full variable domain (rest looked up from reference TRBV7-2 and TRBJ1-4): GAGVSQSPSNKVTEKGKDVELRCDPISGHTALYWYRQSLGQGLEFLIYFQGNSAPDKSGLPSDRFSAERTGGSVSTLTIQRTQQEDSAVYLCASSEGPWLGEKLFFGSGTQLSVL.

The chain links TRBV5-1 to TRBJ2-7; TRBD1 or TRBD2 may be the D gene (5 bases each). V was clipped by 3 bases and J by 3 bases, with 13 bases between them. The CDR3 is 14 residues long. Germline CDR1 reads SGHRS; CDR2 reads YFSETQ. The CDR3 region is CASSSVGDIYEQYF. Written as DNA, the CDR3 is TGCGCCAGCAGCTCGGTGGGGGATATCTACGAGCAGTACTTC.

CDR3: CASSEQAGARGEQYF. Here the CDR3 DNA reads TGTGCCAGTAGTGAACAAGCGGGAGCGAGGGGCGAGCAGTACTTC. The chain carries TRBV19 and TRBJ2-7; TRBD2 agrees at 8 bases. V was pared by 5 bases and J by 6 bases, with 12 bases of the junction left unmatched. Germline CDR1 reads LNHDA; CDR2 reads SQIVND (reference sequence). The CDR3 totals 15 residues.

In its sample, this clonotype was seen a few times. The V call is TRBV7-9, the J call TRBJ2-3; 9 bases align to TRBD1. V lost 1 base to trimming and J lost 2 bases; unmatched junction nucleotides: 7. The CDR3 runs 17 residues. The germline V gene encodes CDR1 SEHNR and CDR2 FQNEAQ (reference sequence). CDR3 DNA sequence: TGTGCCAGCAGCTTAGTCCCGGGACAGGGTCTCACAGATACGCAGTATTTT. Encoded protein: CASSLVPGQGLTDTQYF.

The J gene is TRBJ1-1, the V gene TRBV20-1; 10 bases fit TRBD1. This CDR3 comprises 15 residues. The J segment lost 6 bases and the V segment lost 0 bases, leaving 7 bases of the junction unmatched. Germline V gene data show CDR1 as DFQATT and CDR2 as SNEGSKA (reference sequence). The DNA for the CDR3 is TGCAGTGCTAGAGATCCGGGACAGGGGTTCGCTGAAGCTTTCTTT. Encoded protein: CSARDPGQGFAEAFF.

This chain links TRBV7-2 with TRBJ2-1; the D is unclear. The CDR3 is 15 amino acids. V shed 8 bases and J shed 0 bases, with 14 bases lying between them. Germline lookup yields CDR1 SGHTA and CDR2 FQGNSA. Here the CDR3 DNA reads TGTGCCAGCTCCCATCTTAAGAGCTCCTACAATGAGCAGTTCTTC. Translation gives CASSHLKSSYNEQFF.